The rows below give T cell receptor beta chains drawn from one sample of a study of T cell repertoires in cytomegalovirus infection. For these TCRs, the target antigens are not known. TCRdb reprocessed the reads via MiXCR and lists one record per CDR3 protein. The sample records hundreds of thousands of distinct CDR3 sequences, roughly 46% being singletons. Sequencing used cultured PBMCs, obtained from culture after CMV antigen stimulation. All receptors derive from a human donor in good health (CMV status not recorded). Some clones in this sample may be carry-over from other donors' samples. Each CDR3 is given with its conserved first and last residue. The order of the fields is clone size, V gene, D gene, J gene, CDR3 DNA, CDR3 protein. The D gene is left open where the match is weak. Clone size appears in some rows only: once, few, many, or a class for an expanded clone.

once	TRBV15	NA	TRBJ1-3	TGTGCCACCAGCAGAGATCTGGGTTCCGCTGGAAACACCATATATTTT	CATSRDLGSAGNTIYF
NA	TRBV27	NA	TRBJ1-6	TGTGCCAGCAGTTTAAAGGGTTTCGATAATTCACCCCTCCACTTT	CASSLKGFDNSPLHF
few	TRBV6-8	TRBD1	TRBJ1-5	TGTGCCAGCAGTGCGGCAGGGGGCGGCTACATCAGGCCCCAGCATTTT	CASSAAGGGYIRPQHF
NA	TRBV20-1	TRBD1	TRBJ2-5	TGCAGTGCTAGTGGACAGGGGCAAGAGACCCAGTACTTC	CSASGQGQETQYF
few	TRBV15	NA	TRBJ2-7	TGTGCCACCAGCGGCAGTGGGAGCTCCTACGAGCAGTACTTC	CATSGSGSSYEQYF
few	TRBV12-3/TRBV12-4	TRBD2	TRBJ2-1	TGTGCCAGCAGTTTAGCAACTAGCGGGAGTGAGCAGTTCTTC	CASSLATSGSEQFF
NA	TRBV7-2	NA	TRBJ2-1	TGTGCCAGCAGCTTAACGGCGGAGGGGGTGGATGAGCAGTTCTTC	CASSLTAEGVDEQFF
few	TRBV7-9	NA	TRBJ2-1	TGTGCCAGCAGCTTCCGAGATGAGCAGTTCTTC	CASSFRDEQFF
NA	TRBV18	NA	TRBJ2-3	TGTGCCAGCTCATGGAGGGAAACAGATACGCAGTATTTT	CASSWRETDTQYF
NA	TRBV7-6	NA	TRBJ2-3	TGTGCCAGCAGCGCCCCCGGGAGCACAGATACGCAGTATTTT	CASSAPGSTDTQYF
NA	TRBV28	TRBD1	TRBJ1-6	TGTGCCAGCACAATACAGGGGAGCTATAATTCACCCCTCCACTTT	CASTIQGSYNSPLHF
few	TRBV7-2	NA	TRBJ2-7	TGTGCCAGCAGCCCCTTTGGTGTGGGAGTAAGCGAGCAGTACTTC	CASSPFGVGVSEQYF
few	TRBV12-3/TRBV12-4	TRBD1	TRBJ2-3	TGTGTCAGCGGCACAGGGGGTCTTGATACGCAGTATTTT	CVSGTGGLDTQYF
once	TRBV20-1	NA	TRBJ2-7	TGCAGTGCTAGAAATAGCCGGGATCTACGAGGCGAGCAGTACTTC	CSARNSRDLRGEQYF
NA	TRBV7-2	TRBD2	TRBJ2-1	TGTGCCAGCCAGGGGGATCGGAGCGGGAGGTTATATGAGCAGTTCTTC	CASQGDRSGRLYEQFF
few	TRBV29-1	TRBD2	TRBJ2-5	TGCAGCGTTGAAGATCTGGGAGGGGCAGGGGAGACCCAGTACTTC	CSVEDLGGAGETQYF
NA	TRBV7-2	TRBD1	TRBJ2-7	TGTGCCAGCAGCTTAGTAGCGACAGGGGCCTACGAGCAGTACTTC	CASSLVATGAYEQYF
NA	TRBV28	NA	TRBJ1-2	TGTGCCAGCAGTTCAGACACATACTATGGCTACACCTTC	CASSSDTYYGYTF
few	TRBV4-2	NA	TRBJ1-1	TGTGCCAGCAGCCAAGAAAGACCGGGTGAAGCTTTCTTT	CASSQERPGEAFF
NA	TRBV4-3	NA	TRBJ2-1	TGCGCCAGCAGCCAAGGGGTTAGGCAGTTCTTC	CASSQGVRQFF